The entry below describes one T cell receptor (beta chain). There is no known antigen for this receptor. There are no base qualities to consult, and no much larger clone falls within one base. The trial excluded patients who had a history of autoimmune disease or who were on systemic immunosuppression. Peripheral blood for TCR sequencing was collected from all dose cohorts at baseline, on cycle 4 day 1, and on cycle 7 day 1. Samples were obtained from an open-label, multicenter, first-in-human phase I dose-escalation trial of ivuxolimab. Adults with locally advanced or metastatic head and neck squamous cell, hepatocellular, melanoma or renal cell carcinoma were enrolled in the trial. Before TCR sequencing, CD4+ T cells and CD8+ T cells from peripheral blood were sorted into separate populations. This entry belongs to a study of OX40 agonist ivuxolimab in advanced cancers. For the wider study: The costimulatory receptor OX40 (CD134) was targeted by ivuxolimab, a fully human IgG2 agonistic monoclonal antibody. Partial responses occurred in three dose-escalation patients, of whom one had hepatocellular carcinoma and two had cutaneous melanoma. Peripheral TCRbeta sequencing aimed to test whether ivuxolimab altered TCR sequence diversity and caused clonal T-cell expansion. The paper covers the monotherapy dose-escalation part of the phase I ivuxolimab trial, which included N ≈ 52 patients. Intravenous ivuxolimab was administered to patients every 2 weeks at six dose levels: 0.01, 0.1, 0.3, 1.5, 3 and 10 mg/kg. Of the 52 patients in dose escalation, about 20 had hepatocellular carcinoma, approximately 15 had melanoma, 9 had renal cell carcinoma and 9 had head and neck cancer. Patients were allowed to have had prior anti-PD-1, anti-PD-L1 or anti-CTLA-4 therapy, and around 43% of the dose-escalation patients had been treated with checkpoint inhibitors. A male proportion of 82.7% and a mean age of approximately 55 years, ranging from about 20 to 79, were recorded for the dose-escalation cohort. On the study overall, not on this receptor specifically: Low levels of normalized T-cell clonal expansion were also seen in some nonresponding patients. At doses from 0.1 to 3.0 mg/kg, clonal expansion was seen in both CD4+ and CD8+ blood T cells between baseline and week 6. After ivuxolimab, more expanded clones were found on average in CD8+ T cells than in CD4+ T cells. Partial responders in the 0.1-3.0 mg/kg groups had among the lowest normalized peripheral clonal expansion, especially among CD8+ T cells. The antigen specificity of the peripheral T cells that underwent clonal expansion was not determined.

CDR1 and CDR2, per the germline V gene, are SQVTM and ANQGSEA. From the cysteine up to the phenylalanine, the CDR3 has a length of 13 residues. CDR3 DNA is the only sequence kept; it has 39 bases, read in frame from the first base. V lost 7 bases and J lost 6 bases; the stretch between them is 18 bases long. For sequencing of the TCRbeta CDR3 region, genomic DNA was extracted from the sorted cells. TCRbeta CDR3 regions were sequenced using the immunoSEQ Assay. TCRdb limited this immuneACCESS table to in-frame rearrangements with V and J called. A share of clones is missing; checked studies link under half to unresolved V genes, and the rest is unexplained. The sample data list about 74,000 clones, and approximately 81% of these were observed just once. Roughly 2.1% of the sample rests with the top ten.

The chain is made from TRBV29-1 and TRBJ1-1; the D gene is perhaps TRBD1, on 5 matching bases. This TCR was sampled from an adult with an advanced solid tumor such as melanoma, head and neck, liver or kidney cancer. Sequences were derived from CD4+ or CD8+ T cells sorted from blood, sampled in a trial of the OX40 agonist ivuxolimab. The CDR3 protein: CSAFVGRAAEAFF. The nucleotides read TGCAGCGCGTTTGTTGGCAGGGCCGCTGAAGCTTTCTTT.